The sequence of this T cell receptor (beta chain) was determined in a study of T cells in women clearing cervical HPV infection. Each participant carried one incident cervical HPV16 infection only. Generated by immunoSEQ multiplex PCR, the TCRdb table keeps only in-frame clones and is missing some. There are 20,000 to 25,000 clones in the sample, with less than 7.5% held by the top ten. The CDR3 loop spans 17 amino acids. CDR1 is MNHEY, CDR2 SVGEGT, per germline. The V gene end was trimmed by 6 bases and the J gene end by 6 bases; junction bases not matched to a gene: 13. Study-level results: Controls had more TRBV6-7 (0.16%) than cases (roughly 0.11%).

Details on this clone: Its antigen is not identified. The read is 3 residues too short to cover the CDR3 end, so that end is filled in from the germline J gene.

The chain couples TRBV6-2 or TRBV6-3 to TRBJ2-1, with TRBD2 identical over 11 bases. Sequenced sample: blood buffy coat. The sequence derives from a woman aged 18 to 69 with a cervical HPV16 infection that either progressed to CIN3+ or cleared (not recorded which). CDR3 DNA (partial): TGTGCCAGCAGCCAGCCAAAACTAGCGGGAGAAGCCAATGAG. As protein: CASSQPKLAGEANE. The whole CDR3 sequence reads CASSQPKLAGEANEQFF.